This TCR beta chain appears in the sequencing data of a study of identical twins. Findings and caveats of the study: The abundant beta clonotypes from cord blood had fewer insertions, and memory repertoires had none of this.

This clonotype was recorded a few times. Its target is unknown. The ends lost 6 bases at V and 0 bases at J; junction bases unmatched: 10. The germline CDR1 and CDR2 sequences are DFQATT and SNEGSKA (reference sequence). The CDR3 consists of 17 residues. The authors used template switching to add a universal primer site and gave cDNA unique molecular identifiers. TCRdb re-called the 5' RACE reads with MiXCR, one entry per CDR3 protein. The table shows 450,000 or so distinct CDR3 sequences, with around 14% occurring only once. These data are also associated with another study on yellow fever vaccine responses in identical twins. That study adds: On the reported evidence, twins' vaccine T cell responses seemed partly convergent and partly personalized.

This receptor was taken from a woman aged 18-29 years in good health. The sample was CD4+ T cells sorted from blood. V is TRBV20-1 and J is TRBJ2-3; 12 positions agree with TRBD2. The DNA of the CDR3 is TGCAGTGCCACGAAACTAGCGGGGGGTTCTAGCACAGATACGCAGTATTTT. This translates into CSATKLAGGSSTDTQYF.